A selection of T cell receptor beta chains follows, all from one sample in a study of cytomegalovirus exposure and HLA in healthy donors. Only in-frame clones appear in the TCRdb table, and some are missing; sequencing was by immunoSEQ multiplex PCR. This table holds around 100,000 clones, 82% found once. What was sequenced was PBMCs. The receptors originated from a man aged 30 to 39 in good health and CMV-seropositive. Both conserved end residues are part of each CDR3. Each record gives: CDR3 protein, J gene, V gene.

CDR3aa: CASSLEAGGNEQFF
j_gene: TRBJ2-1
v_gene: TRBV5-4

CDR3aa: CASSAEEMNYNSPLHF
j_gene: TRBJ1-6
v_gene: TRBV9

CDR3aa: CASSLRGSDTQYF
j_gene: TRBJ2-3
v_gene: TRBV5-6

CDR3aa: CASSIRRVGGYTF
j_gene: TRBJ1-2
v_gene: TRBV19

CDR3aa: CASSFTGTTGELFF
j_gene: TRBJ2-2
v_gene: TRBV27

CDR3aa: CATSRELFRPQHF
j_gene: TRBJ1-5
v_gene: TRBV15

CDR3aa: CSVAHRGEETQYF
j_gene: TRBJ2-5
v_gene: TRBV29-1

CDR3aa: CASSLDRGTGELFF
j_gene: TRBJ2-2
v_gene: TRBV7-6

CDR3aa: CASSGGQGWNSPLHF
j_gene: TRBJ1-6
v_gene: TRBV5-4

CDR3aa: CASRMTPNYGYTF
j_gene: TRBJ1-2
v_gene: TRBV6-4

CDR3aa: CASSLAGDTDTQYF
j_gene: TRBJ2-3
v_gene: TRBV6-4

CDR3aa: CASATTTQGWNTEAFF
j_gene: TRBJ1-1
v_gene: TRBV28

CDR3aa: CASSFRGTNEKLFF
j_gene: TRBJ1-4
v_gene: TRBV5-1

CDR3aa: CASDFSGGAGETQYF
j_gene: TRBJ2-5
v_gene: TRBV5-1

CDR3aa: CASSQVVVSVPGNTIYF
j_gene: TRBJ1-3
v_gene: TRBV4-1

CDR3aa: CASSPRREPDTQYF
j_gene: TRBJ2-3
v_gene: TRBV28

CDR3aa: CAWADRAETQYF
j_gene: TRBJ2-5
v_gene: TRBV30

CDR3aa: CASSLRGSSYNEQFF
j_gene: TRBJ2-1
v_gene: TRBV7-2

CDR3aa: CASSMYYYGYTF
j_gene: TRBJ1-2
v_gene: TRBV19

CDR3aa: CASGQGNYGYTF
j_gene: TRBJ1-2
v_gene: TRBV6-5

CDR3aa: CAIRENLSYEQYF
j_gene: TRBJ2-7
v_gene: TRBV10-3

CDR3aa: CASSFRGNIEAFF
j_gene: TRBJ1-1
v_gene: TRBV11-3

CDR3aa: CASSQDVPGQGSVDGYTF
j_gene: TRBJ1-2
v_gene: TRBV4-1

CDR3aa: CASSPLAGVYYNEQFF
j_gene: TRBJ2-1
v_gene: TRBV7-2

CDR3aa: CASSPQLAGEYNEQFF
j_gene: TRBJ2-1
v_gene: TRBV9

CDR3aa: CASRFITDTQYF
j_gene: TRBJ2-3
v_gene: TRBV7-9

CDR3aa: CASSADRITDTQYF
j_gene: TRBJ2-3
v_gene: TRBV6-1

CDR3aa: CASSPDRVEKLFF
j_gene: TRBJ1-4
v_gene: TRBV18

CDR3aa: CASSQGQGQEKLFF
j_gene: TRBJ1-4
v_gene: TRBV5-4

CDR3aa: CASSPIAGSDTQYF
j_gene: TRBJ2-3
v_gene: TRBV5-1

CDR3aa: CASRRTGMNTGELFF
j_gene: TRBJ2-2
v_gene: TRBV27

CDR3aa: CASSLSGGFGYTF
j_gene: TRBJ1-2
v_gene: TRBV11-3

CDR3aa: CATSWTSRLSPDTQYF
j_gene: TRBJ2-3
v_gene: TRBV28

CDR3aa: CASSKGQGSGSPLHF
j_gene: TRBJ1-6
v_gene: TRBV9

CDR3aa: CASSLARRLYGYTF
j_gene: TRBJ1-2
v_gene: TRBV5-8

CDR3aa: CAWSGGTGALAAEKLFF
j_gene: TRBJ1-4
v_gene: TRBV30

CDR3aa: CASSLGTSGLTGELFF
j_gene: TRBJ2-2
v_gene: TRBV5-1

CDR3aa: CASSVGDTNTGELFF
j_gene: TRBJ2-2
v_gene: TRBV9

CDR3aa: CASSPDRDQPQHF
j_gene: TRBJ1-5
v_gene: TRBV6-5

CDR3aa: CASSPGRGTGDTQYF
j_gene: TRBJ2-3
v_gene: TRBV18

CDR3aa: CATSRGGQGVFNEQFF
j_gene: TRBJ2-1
v_gene: TRBV15

CDR3aa: CASSLTPGETQYF
j_gene: TRBJ2-5
v_gene: TRBV5-4

CDR3aa: CASSQVLTGRSNYGYTF
j_gene: TRBJ1-2
v_gene: TRBV4-1

CDR3aa: CASSRLTGELFF
j_gene: TRBJ2-2
v_gene: TRBV28

CDR3aa: CASGSAESYGYTF
j_gene: TRBJ1-2
v_gene: TRBV12-5

CDR3aa: CASSLAPSGRTHEQFF
j_gene: TRBJ2-1
v_gene: TRBV7-6